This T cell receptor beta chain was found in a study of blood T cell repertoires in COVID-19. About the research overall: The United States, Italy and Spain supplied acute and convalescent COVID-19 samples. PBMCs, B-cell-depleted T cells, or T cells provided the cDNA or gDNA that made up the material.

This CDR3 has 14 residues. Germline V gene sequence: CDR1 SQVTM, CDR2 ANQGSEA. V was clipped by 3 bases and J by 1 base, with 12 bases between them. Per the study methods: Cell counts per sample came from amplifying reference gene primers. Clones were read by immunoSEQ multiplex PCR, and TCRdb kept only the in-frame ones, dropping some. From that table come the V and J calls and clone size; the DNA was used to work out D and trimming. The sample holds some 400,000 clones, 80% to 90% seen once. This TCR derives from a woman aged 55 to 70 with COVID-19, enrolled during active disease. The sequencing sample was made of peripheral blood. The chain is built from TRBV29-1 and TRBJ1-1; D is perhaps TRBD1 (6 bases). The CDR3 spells CSVDIGGANTEAFF. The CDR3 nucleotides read TGCAGCGTTGATATCGGGGGGGCGAACACTGAAGCTTTCTTT.